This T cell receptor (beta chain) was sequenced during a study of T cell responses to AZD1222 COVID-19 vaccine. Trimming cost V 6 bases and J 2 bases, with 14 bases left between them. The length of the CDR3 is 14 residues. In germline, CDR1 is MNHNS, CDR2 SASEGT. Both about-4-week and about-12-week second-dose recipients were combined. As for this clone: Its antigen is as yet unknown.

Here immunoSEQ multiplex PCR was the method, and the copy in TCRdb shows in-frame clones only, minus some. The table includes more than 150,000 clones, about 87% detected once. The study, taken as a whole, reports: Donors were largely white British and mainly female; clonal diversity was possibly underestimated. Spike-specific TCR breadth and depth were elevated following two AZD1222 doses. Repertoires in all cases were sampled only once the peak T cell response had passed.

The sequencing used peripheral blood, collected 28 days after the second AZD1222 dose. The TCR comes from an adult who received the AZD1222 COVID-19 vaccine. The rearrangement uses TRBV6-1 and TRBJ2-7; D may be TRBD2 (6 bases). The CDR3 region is CASRLPGLAYEQYF. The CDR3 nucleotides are TGTGCCAGCAGACTCCCGGGACTCGCCTACGAGCAGTACTTC.